The clone carrying this T cell receptor beta chain showed up just a few times. This entry is derived from a study of T-cell memory formation after mild COVID-19. MiXCR, applied by TCRdb to the 5' RACE reads, yields one record per CDR3 protein. The sample records 340,000 or so distinct CDR3 sequences, roughly 13% being singletons. Sequencing was carried out using PBMCs or a T cell subset sorted from them (not recorded which). This receptor was obtained from a young man who had mild COVID-19 (a few samples of this study predate the infection). Cell type and time point are not known.

This CDR3 is CASSPWGVGYTF. For the CDR3, the DNA is TGCGCCAGCAGCCCCTGGGGCGTTGGCTACACCTTC. The V call is TRBV5-1, the J call TRBJ1-2, with D possibly matching TRBD1 (5 bases). V lost 4 bases and J lost 7, with 11 bases in between. The CDR3 spans 12 residues. The V gene's germline CDR1 is SGHRS and CDR2 YFSETQ.